What follows are 31 T cell receptor beta chains derived from one specimen sequenced in a study of blood T cell repertoires in COVID-19. Sequenced by immunoSEQ multiplex PCR; TCRdb stores in-frame clones only, minus some. The profile shows 250,000 to 350,000 clones, roughly 84% of them singletons. Sequencing was done on a sample of peripheral blood. These receptors were taken from a human donor with COVID-19, enrolled during active disease. The donor label of this sample is uncertain.

J is TRBJ2-7 and V is TRBV4-1; 9 bases are a match to TRBD1. This CDR3 region has 14 residues. With 3 bases clipped from V and 4 bases from J, the junction kept 4 bases outside the gene matches. CDR1 is MGHRA, CDR2 YSYEKL, per germline. DNA of the CDR3: TGCGCCAGCAGCCAGCCGGGACAGGGTTACGAGCAGTACTTC. This sequence encodes CASSQPGQGYEQYF.

The chain recombines TRBV30 with TRBJ2-2, with D possibly being TRBD1 (5 bases). Germline assignment: CDR1 GTSNPN and CDR2 SVGIG (reference sequence). The CDR3 is made up of 13 amino acids. Trimming took off 7 bases at V and 4 bases at J, with 13 bases between the two ends. The CDR3 coding sequence is TGTGCCTTCACCCTTGGGGCCACCGGGGAGCTGTTTTTT. Translating gives CAFTLGATGELFF.

This clone was counted a single time. V and J are TRBV7-2 and TRBJ2-7; D perhaps matches TRBD1 (7 bases). The V end lost 1 base, the J end lost 3 bases, and 13 bases lay between the germline ends. The CDR3 runs to 15 residues. Per germline, CDR1 SGHTA and CDR2 FQGNSA. In DNA form, the CDR3 reads TGTGCCAGCAGCTTAGTAGGGCAGGGGGGCTACGAGCAGTACTTC. Its protein product is CASSLVGQGGYEQYF.

DNA for the CDR3: TGTGCCAGCAAGTCCGAAGATCCTACCAACTATGGCTACACCTTC. Amino acid sequence: CASKSEDPTNYGYTF. The rearrangement uses TRBV27 and TRBJ1-2; D is unclear. Germline-derived CDR1 and CDR2 are MNHEY and SMNVEV (reference sequence). This CDR3 comprises 15 residues. The V gene lost 7 bases and the J gene lost 2 bases, with 17 bases spanning the gap.

This chain uses TRBV27 with TRBJ1-1, with unresolved D. V lost 9 bases, J lost 2 bases, and 19 bases lay in between. There are 15 residues in the CDR3. Looked up from germline, CDR1 is MNHEY and CDR2 is SMNVEV (reference sequence). The DNA for the CDR3 is TGTGCCAGTTTACCTCACGGAGAAGCTAACACTGAAGCTTTCTTT. Encoded protein: CASLPHGEANTEAFF.

The chain has TRBV30 and TRBJ1-3; tentative D call: TRBD1 (6 bases). V lost 0 bases, J lost 2 bases, and 11 bases lay in between. The CDR3 contains 15 residues. The germline V gene encodes CDR1 GTSNPN and CDR2 SVGIG (reference sequence). The CDR3 DNA sequence: TGTGCCTGGAGTGTACGGTCAGGGGCTGGAAACACCATATATTTT. Translating gives CAWSVRSGAGNTIYF.

The rearrangement links TRBV3-1 (or the pseudogene TRBV3-2) to TRBJ2-7; 9 nucleotides match TRBD2. The ends lost 0 bases at V and 4 bases at J; junction bases unmatched: 4. The CDR3 is 15 residues long. Germline V CDR1 and CDR2: LGHDT, YNNKEL (reference sequence). The CDR3 region has the DNA TGTGCCAGCAGCCAAGATAGGCTAGCGGGATACGAGCAGTACTTC. The encoded protein is CASSQDRLAGYEQYF.

The J gene is TRBJ2-6, the V gene TRBV11-2; 11 nucleotides align to TRBD2. Germline V gene sequence: CDR1 SGHAT, CDR2 FQNNGV. J gave up 0 bases and V 5 bases, and 9 bases lay outside the gene matches. This CDR3 has 19 residues. The CDR3 DNA sequence: TGTGCCAGCAGCCCAGGACTAGCGGGCGCCTACTCTGGGGCCAACGTCCTGACTTTC. It translates to CASSPGLAGAYSGANVLTF.

The gene calls are TRBV7-3 and TRBJ1-3; 9 positions match TRBD1. V gave up 3 bases and J gave up 7 bases; unmatched junction bases: 4. This CDR3 is 14 amino acids long. Germline V gives CDR1 SGHTA, CDR2 FQGTGA. The CDR3 is CASSLGQGSNTIYF. CDR3 nucleotide sequence: TGTGCCAGCAGCTTGGGACAGGGCAGTAACACCATATATTTT.

V gene TRBV27 combines with J gene TRBJ1-1, with D possibly being TRBD1 (6 bases). The CDR3 length is 14 residues. Trimming took 6 bases from V and 5 from J, leaving 16 bases between them. The V gene's germline CDR1 is MNHEY and CDR2 SMNVEV (reference sequence). The CDR3 sequence: CASRASGARTEAFF. The CDR3 coding sequence is TGTGCCAGCAGAGCCTCAGGGGCGCGGACTGAAGCTTTCTTT.

The J gene is TRBJ2-1, the V gene TRBV5-6; no firm D call. The V and J ends lost 4 bases and 9 bases respectively, with 17 bases between them. The CDR3 consists of 14 residues. Germline-derived CDR1 and CDR2 are SGHDT and YYEEEE. CDR3 DNA: TGTGCCAGCAGCCGCCCGCTCAGGCCGGTTGAGCAGTTCTTC. Its protein product is CASSRPLRPVEQFF.

The table lists this clone with a few counts. This rearrangement joins TRBV5-1 to TRBJ2-6; the D gene is possibly TRBD1 (6 bases). V shed 1 base and J shed 3 bases, with 8 bases lying between them. CDR1 and CDR2 (germline): SGHRS, YFSETQ. CDR3 length equals 15 residues. The CDR3 DNA follows: TGCGCCAGCAGCTTGACAGGGCTTGGGGCCAACGTCCTGACTTTC. This translates into CASSLTGLGANVLTF. Supplemented by reference TRBV5-1 and TRBJ2-6, the full variable domain reads KAGVTQTPRYLIKTRGQQVTLSCSPISGHRSVSWYQQTPGQGLQFLFEYFSETQRNKGNFPGRFSGRQFSNSRSEMNVSTLELGDSALYLCASSLTGLGANVLTFGAGSRLTVL.

V is TRBV6-5 and J is TRBJ1-2, with 11 bases aligning to TRBD1. This CDR3 has 15 residues. Trimming took 7 bases from V and 6 from J; bases not matched to a gene: 10. Germline lookup yields CDR1 MNHEY and CDR2 SVGAGI. CDR3 sequence: CASTPGVGQGDGYTF. The CDR3 DNA reads TGTGCCAGCACGCCCGGAGTGGGACAGGGGGATGGCTACACCTTC.

This clone is a singleton in its sample. In DNA, the CDR3 is TGTGCCAGTAGTATAAGGGGGTTAGGAATCCAGCCCCAGCATTTT. It yields the protein CASSIRGLGIQPQHF. V and J are TRBV19 and TRBJ1-5; weak D call: TRBD1 (6 bases). The CDR3 extends over 15 amino acids. V lost 2 bases and J 7 bases, leaving 15 bases between the germline ends. Per germline, CDR1 LNHDA and CDR2 SQIVND (reference sequence). The full variable domain, completed using reference TRBV19 and TRBJ1-5, is DGGITQSPKYLFRKEGQNVTLSCEQNLNHDAMYWYRQDPGQGLRLIYYSQIVNDFQKGDIAEGYSVSREKKESFPLTVTSAQKNPTAFYLCASSIRGLGIQPQHFGDGTRLSIL.

The V and J genes are TRBV3-1 (or the pseudogene TRBV3-2) and TRBJ2-5; weak D call: TRBD2 (7 bases). Germline V CDR1 and CDR2: LGHDT, YNNKEL (reference sequence). V lost 0 bases and J 5 bases, leaving 16 bases between the germline ends. This CDR3 region has 16 residues. CDR3 DNA sequence: TGTGCCAGCAGCCAAGATAGGGGGGGGCGCGGTGAGACCCAGTACTTC. Translation gives CASSQDRGGRGETQYF.

The rearrangement joins TRBV5-1 to TRBJ2-7; 14 positions agree with TRBD2. Germline V gene data show CDR1 as SGHRS and CDR2 as YFSETQ. J gave up 6 bases and V 3 bases, and 5 bases lay outside the gene matches. The CDR3 consists of 15 residues. In nucleotides, the CDR3 is TGCGCCAGCAGCTCCATGGGACTAGCGGGAGTCGAGCAGTACTTC. Its translation is CASSSMGLAGVEQYF.

The chain is built from TRBV19 and TRBJ2-3; D is perhaps TRBD1 (6 bases). Trimming took off 5 bases at V and 0 bases at J, with 15 bases between the two ends. CDR3 length: 16 amino acids. Germline values: CDR1 LNHDA, CDR2 SQIVND (reference sequence). The chain's CDR3 is CASSPGHQISTDTQYF. DNA of the CDR3: TGTGCCAGTAGTCCGGGACACCAAATCAGCACAGATACGCAGTATTTT.

Note on this clone: The junction departs from germline at one end; a sequencing error may be responsible. V is TRBV28 and J is TRBJ2-7; TRBD2 aligns across 8 bases. This CDR3 is built from 15 residues. Germline V lookup: CDR1 MDHEN, CDR2 SYDVKM. The CDR3 DNA sequence: TGTGCCAGCAGTTTACGGCTAGCGGGCTCCCACGAGCAGTACTTC. It codes for CASSLRLAGSHEQYF.

The chain uses TRBV19 and TRBJ1-4; D not resolved. Deletions cut 7 bases from V and 14 bases from J, with 17 bases between. The germline CDR1 and CDR2 sequences are LNHDA and SQIVND (reference sequence). The CDR3 has 12 amino acids. The DNA for the CDR3 is TGTGCCAGTAATTTAGGCGGCGAGTCCCTGTTTTTT. As protein: CASNLGGESLFF.

The chain recombines TRBV29-1 with TRBJ1-4; possible D gene TRBD1, 5 bases. Germline-derived CDR1 and CDR2 are SQVTM and ANQGSEA. Trimming pared 6 bases from V and 4 bases from J, leaving 12 bases between. The CDR3 length is 13 residues. The CDR3 reads CSVLTANNEKLFF. CDR3 coding DNA: TGCAGCGTCCTGACAGCGAATAATGAAAAACTGTTTTTT.

The V call is TRBV19, the J call TRBJ2-7, with D possibly TRBD2 on 5 matching bases. The V gene's germline CDR1 is LNHDA and CDR2 SQIVND (reference sequence). CDR3 length: 15 amino acids. Trimming took off 3 bases at V and 5 bases at J, with 17 bases between the two ends. As DNA, the CDR3 is TGTGCCAGTAGTATTAATGGTGGGAGAATCGACGAGCAGTACTTC. Translating gives CASSINGGRIDEQYF. Using reference TRBV19 and TRBJ2-7 for the parts outside the CDR3, the full variable domain is DGGITQSPKYLFRKEGQNVTLSCEQNLNHDAMYWYRQDPGQGLRLIYYSQIVNDFQKGDIAEGYSVSREKKESFPLTVTSAQKNPTAFYLCASSINGGRIDEQYFGPGTRLTVT.

The chain combines TRBV9 with TRBJ2-5; 8 nucleotides match TRBD2. Germline V gene data show CDR1 as SGDLS and CDR2 as YYNGEE. The V gene end was trimmed by 3 bases and the J gene end by 1 base; junction bases not matched to a gene: 5. This CDR3 contains 15 residues. CDR3 DNA: TGTGCCAGCAGCGGGGCGGGAGGCTCCCAAGAGACCCAGTACTTC. Its translation: CASSGAGGSQETQYF.

This clone has more than one count but fewer than ten. This chain uses TRBV29-1 with TRBJ1-4, with unresolved D. CDR1 is SQVTM, CDR2 ANQGSEA, per germline. This CDR3 region has 13 residues. V lost 4 bases and J 3 bases, leaving 9 bases between the germline ends. CDR3 protein: CSVGIGANEKLFF. CDR3 nucleotide sequence: TGCAGCGTTGGCATCGGGGCTAATGAAAAACTGTTTTTT.

In DNA, the CDR3 is TGCGCCAGCAGCCCCAGACAGGGGGCCATCTCTGGGGCCAACGTCCTGACTTTC. It specifies CASSPRQGAISGANVLTF. The chain links TRBV4-1 to TRBJ2-6; the match to TRBD1 covers 10 bases. The ends lost 4 bases at V and 0 bases at J; junction bases unmatched: 6. The CDR3 has 18 amino acids. Germline V lookup: CDR1 MGHRA, CDR2 YSYEKL.

V is TRBV28 and J is TRBJ2-2; tentatively, D is TRBD1 (5 bases). The CDR3 contains 14 residues. V was cut by 9 bases and J by 5 bases, with 16 bases left in between. Germline V gives CDR1 MDHEN, CDR2 SYDVKM. DNA of the CDR3: TGTGCCAGTAAGTCGGACATTCCAACCGGGGAGCTGTTTTTT. Amino acids: CASKSDIPTGELFF. Full variable domain (missing parts from reference TRBV28 and TRBJ2-2): DVKVTQSSRYLVKRTGEKVFLECVQDMDHENMFWYRQDPGLGLRLIYFSYDVKMKEKGDIPEGYSVSREKKERFSLILESASTNQTSMYLCASKSDIPTGELFFGEGSRLTVL.

The chain carries TRBV9 and TRBJ2-2; TRBD1 aligns across 12 bases. The V segment lost 3 bases and the J segment 6 bases; nucleotides outside the gene matches: 3. The germline V gene has CDR1 SGDLS and CDR2 YYNGEE. The CDR3 has 15 amino acids. CDR3 loop: CASSGDRGLSGELFF. The CDR3 DNA follows: TGTGCCAGCAGCGGGGACAGGGGGCTATCCGGGGAGCTGTTTTTT.

V usage is TRBV18 and J usage is TRBJ2-3; 8 bases are shared with TRBD1. J gave up 5 bases and V 4 bases, and 11 bases lay outside the gene matches. The CDR3 spans 16 residues. The germline gives CDR1 KGHSH, CDR2 LQKENI. CDR3 sequence: CASSLVGPGGRDTQYF. The CDR3 DNA follows: TGTGCCAGCTCACTAGTCGGGCCAGGGGGCCGAGATACGCAGTATTTT.

The chain employs TRBV6-6 and TRBJ1-3; D is perhaps TRBD1 (6 bases). Trimming shortened V by 4 bases and J by 2 bases, and 12 bases separated the two germline ends. CDR3 length: 15 amino acids. The germline V gene has CDR1 MNHNY and CDR2 SVGAGI (reference sequence). CDR3 bases: TGTGCCAGCAGTTCCACAGGGACCGCTGGAAACACCATATATTTT. Its translation is CASSSTGTAGNTIYF.

The J gene is TRBJ2-1, the V gene TRBV11-3; possible D gene TRBD1, 6 bases. The V gene lost 5 bases and the J gene lost 2 bases, with 10 bases spanning the gap. This CDR3 region has 14 residues. Germline CDR1 reads SGHNT; CDR2 reads YENEEA. Written as DNA, the CDR3 is TGTGCCAGCAGCGCCGGACAGCCCTACAATGAGCAGTTCTTC. Amino acids: CASSAGQPYNEQFF.

This clone was seen a handful of times. This CDR3 reads CASSLTGDGEQYF. The CDR3 bases are TGTGCCAGCAGCCTTACGGGAGACGGCGAGCAGTACTTC. The rearrangement joins TRBV7-8 to TRBJ2-7; tentative D call: TRBD2 (6 bases). Trimming removed 5 bases from V and 6 bases from J, with 14 bases in between. CDR3 length: 13 amino acids. CDR1 SGHVS and CDR2 FQNEAQ come from the germline V gene.

This chain uses TRBV6-5 with TRBJ1-4; no clear D gene. Trimming took 7 bases from V and 3 from J, leaving 12 bases between them. Germline lookup yields CDR1 MNHEY and CDR2 SVGAGI. CDR3 size: 14 residues. CDR3 DNA: TGTGCCAGCACGCCGATGAGGTCTAATGAAAAACTGTTTTTT. This encodes CASTPMRSNEKLFF.